This T cell receptor beta chain was sequenced during a study of T cells in Graves' hyperthyroidism and ophthalmopathy. PBMCs were collected from an approximately 9.2 ml volume of fresh peripheral blood. Study findings and constraints: A 13 V-J model separated ophthalmopathy from stable hyperthyroidism. Within blood appeared most thyroid clonotypes that had expanded above 0.001.

Remarks on this clonotype: The antigen is not known.

RNA transcripts were the template for amplifying TCR beta CDR3 regions. The HTBI primer set was used in a first-round RT-PCR of the TCR CDR3. Each CDR3 protein gets one entry after TCRdb re-called the multiplex PCR reads with MiXCR. The sample carries around 380,000 distinct CDR3 sequences, approximately 12% recorded once. The material sequenced was blood. This receptor was taken from a man aged 25 to 40 with Graves' hyperthyroidism that later progressed to Graves' ophthalmopathy.

The CDR3 spells CASSSQRTGNYGYTF. CDR3 sequence (DNA): TGTGCCAGCAGTTCACAAAGGACAGGGAACTATGGCTACACCTTC. The chain uses TRBV12-3 or TRBV12-4 and TRBJ1-2; TRBD1 matches at 8 bases. The CDR3 is 15 amino acids. With V trimmed by 4 bases and J by 2 bases, 6 bases remained unmatched.